Following are 20 T cell receptor beta chains from one sample sequenced in a study of blood T cell repertoires in COVID-19. The table came from immunoSEQ multiplex PCR; TCRdb's copy has only in-frame clones and leaves some out. The sample records roughly 73,000 clones, 89% being singletons. Specimen: peripheral blood. These receptors came from a man aged 80 or over with acute or convalescent COVID-19.

The rearrangement uses TRBV6-4 and TRBJ1-6; D is unclear. Trimming removed 3 bases from V and 0 bases from J, with 15 bases in between. The CDR3 extends over 18 amino acids. The germline V gene encodes CDR1 MRHNA and CDR2 SNTAGT. For the CDR3, the DNA is TGTGCCAGCAGTGAACCCGGACGGGAAAGCTCCTATAATTCACCCCTCCACTTT. Encoded protein: CASSEPGRESSYNSPLHF.

The J gene is TRBJ2-7, the V gene TRBV5-1; 7 bases align to TRBD1. Germline V gene data show CDR1 as SGHRS and CDR2 as YFSETQ. CDR3 length: 14 amino acids. Germline trimming cut 4 bases from V and 3 bases from J; bases unmatched to any gene: 7. CDR3 residues: CASSPPDRSYEQYF. In DNA form, the CDR3 reads TGCGCCAGCAGCCCCCCGGACAGGAGCTACGAGCAGTACTTC.

The sample holds one count of this clone. The chain employs TRBV28 and TRBJ2-3; tentatively, D is TRBD1 (6 bases). The CDR3 loop spans 14 amino acids. Per germline, CDR1 MDHEN and CDR2 SYDVKM. V gave up 5 bases and J gave up 3 bases, with 12 bases separating them. The CDR3 here is CASSPQGRTDTQYF. CDR3 bases: TGTGCCAGCAGTCCCCAGGGGCGGACAGATACGCAGTATTTT.

This chain uses TRBV19 with TRBJ1-5; TRBD1 is a possible D gene (5 bases). V was shortened by 4 bases and J by 2 bases, with 12 bases between the two germline ends. CDR3 length equals 15 residues. In germline, CDR1 is LNHDA, CDR2 SQIVND (reference sequence). CDR3 region: CASSKQEYGNQPQHF. The CDR3 DNA follows: TGTGCCAGTAGTAAACAGGAGTATGGCAATCAGCCCCAGCATTTT.

Only a few counts were recorded for this clone. The chain joins TRBV4-1 to TRBJ1-3; no firm D call. The length of the CDR3 is 20 residues. V dropped 0 bases and J dropped 0 bases, with 21 bases sitting between them. The germline V gene encodes CDR1 MGHRA and CDR2 YSYEKL. The CDR3 sequence is CASSQEAPGPGSSSGNTIYF. The CDR3 DNA follows: TGCGCCAGCAGCCAAGAGGCCCCCGGTCCGGGGTCTAGCTCTGGAAACACCATATATTTT.

This clone has a single count. The chain links TRBV3-1 (or the pseudogene TRBV3-2) to TRBJ1-4; no reliable D call. From germline, CDR1 is LGHDT and CDR2 YNNKEL (reference sequence). This CDR3 has 13 residues. V shed 4 bases and J shed 8 bases, with 11 bases lying between them. This chain's CDR3 is CASSRTGEEKLFF. The DNA of the CDR3 is TGTGCCAGCAGCCGGACCGGGGAAGAAAAACTGTTTTTT.

J is TRBJ2-1 and V is TRBV7-3; D remains unclear. Deletions cut 4 bases from V and 5 bases from J, with 9 bases between. Germline V gene sequence: CDR1 SGHTA, CDR2 FQGTGA. This CDR3 region has 13 residues. The CDR3 protein is CASSSFKHNEQFF. CDR3 bases: TGTGCCAGCAGCTCCTTCAAGCACAATGAGCAGTTCTTC. Together with reference TRBV7-3 and TRBJ2-1, the CDR3 gives the full variable domain: GAGVSQTPSNKVTEKGKYVELRCDPISGHTALYWYRQSLGQGPEFLIYFQGTGAADDSGLPNDRFFAVRPEGSVSTLKIQRTERGDSAVYLCASSSFKHNEQFFGPGTRLTVL.

This chain connects TRBV24-1 to TRBJ1-2, with 7 bases fitting TRBD1. Germline CDR1 is KGHDR and CDR2 is SFDVKD. The CDR3 length is 16 residues. V lost 0 bases and J lost 4; bases outside the gene matches: 7. CDR3 coding DNA: TGTGCCACCAGTGATTTGAGGCAGGGGGAGATCTATGGCTACACCTTC. Encoded protein: CATSDLRQGEIYGYTF.

The rearrangement links TRBV18 to TRBJ1-5; D is possibly TRBD1 (6 bases). The CDR3 consists of 12 residues. V lost 6 bases and J lost 7, with 10 bases in between. CDR1 is KGHSH, CDR2 LQKENI, per germline. The DNA of the CDR3 is TGTGCCAGCTCCTACCAGGGGCAGCCCCAGCATTTT. Amino acids: CASSYQGQPQHF.

The rearrangement links TRBV6-5 to TRBJ2-7; D may be TRBD1 (6 bases). Germline CDR1 and CDR2: MNHEY and SVGAGI. Trimming took 4 bases from V and 8 from J, leaving 18 bases between them. CDR3 length equals 14 residues. CDR3 DNA: TGTGCCAGCAGTTCCGGGACACAGTACGTCAAGCAGTACTTC. Its translation is CASSSGTQYVKQYF.

This chain uses TRBV3-1 (or the pseudogene TRBV3-2) with TRBJ1-2, with TRBD1 identical over 7 bases. This CDR3 is built from 15 residues. Germline lookup yields CDR1 LGHDT and CDR2 YNNKEL (reference sequence). V lost 1 base, J lost 2 bases, and 4 bases stayed unmatched. CDR3 in DNA: TGTGCCAGCAGCCAAGCCCCGACAGGGAACTATGGCTACACCTTC. This codes for CASSQAPTGNYGYTF.

The CDR3 is CASSYSGGRGTGELFF. The CDR3 nucleotides are TGTGCCAGCAGTTACTCGGGCGGGAGGGGTACCGGGGAGCTGTTTTTT. The rearrangement links TRBV6-7 to TRBJ2-2; TRBD2 matches 9 bases. TRBV6-7 is flagged as an ORF with uncertain function. This CDR3 comprises 16 residues. V dropped 0 bases and J dropped 5; count of bases not matched to a gene: 4.

The J gene is TRBJ1-2, the V gene TRBV29-1; the D is unclear. The germline V gene has CDR1 SQVTM and CDR2 ANQGSEA. The length of the CDR3 is 14 residues. V was pared by 4 bases and J by 3 bases, with 15 bases between. The CDR3 loop is CSVADFGIDYGYTF. Here the CDR3 DNA reads TGCAGCGTTGCGGACTTTGGCATAGACTATGGCTACACCTTC.

V usage is TRBV5-6 and J usage is TRBJ1-1; D perhaps matches TRBD1 (5 bases). Trimming shortened V by 0 bases and J by 5 bases, and 11 bases separated the two germline ends. Germline CDR1 SGHDT, CDR2 YYEEEE. The length of the CDR3 is 14 residues. CDR3 residues: CASSLVGGKTEAFF. The CDR3, as DNA: TGTGCCAGCAGCTTGGTCGGGGGAAAGACTGAAGCTTTCTTT.

The chain recombines TRBV11-2 with TRBJ2-7; 9 nucleotides line up with TRBD1. This CDR3 region has 15 residues. J gave up 2 bases and V 3 bases, and 5 bases lay outside the gene matches. Germline V gives CDR1 SGHAT, CDR2 FQNNGV. The CDR3 DNA follows: TGTGCCAGCAGCTTTAGACAGGGGGAAACCTACGAGCAGTACTTC. Protein product: CASSFRQGETYEQYF.

The table lists this clone with a count of one. This chain uses TRBV21-1 with TRBJ2-7; TRBD1 is taken as the D call from the table, unchecked against the DNA. TRBV21-1 is deemed a pseudogene. CDR3 length: 16 residues. The CDR3 DNA follows: TGTGCCAGCAGCGATAAAGACAGGGGCTCCCCGGGCGAGCAGTACTTC. Translating gives CASSDKDRGSPGEQYF.

This clone showed up just once. The chain carries TRBV10-3 and TRBJ1-2, with D perhaps TRBD1 (6 bases). CDR3 length: 15 residues. Deletions cut 0 bases from V and 0 bases from J, with 8 bases between. Germline V lookup: CDR1 ENHRY, CDR2 SYGVKD. CDR3 loop: CAISESEGANYGYTF. CDR3 DNA: TGTGCCATCAGTGAGTCTGAGGGGGCTAACTATGGCTACACCTTC.

This sequence joins TRBV5-1 and TRBJ2-5, with D perhaps TRBD1 (6 bases). V lost 0 bases and J lost 4, with 13 bases in between. The CDR3 spans 15 residues. In germline, CDR1 is SGHRS, CDR2 YFSETQ. CDR3 in amino acids: CASSLVPGRGETQYF. CDR3 coding DNA: TGCGCCAGCAGCTTGGTTCCAGGCAGGGGAGAGACCCAGTACTTC.

The V and J genes are TRBV20-1 and TRBJ1-1, with TRBD1 matching 9 bases. Losses at the gene ends were 3 bases for V and 7 bases for J; bases not matched to a gene: 3. The length of the CDR3 is 12 residues. Per germline, CDR1 DFQATT and CDR2 SNEGSKA (reference sequence). The CDR3 sequence: CSASGQGIEAFF. The CDR3 region has the DNA TGCAGTGCTAGTGGACAGGGGATTGAAGCTTTCTTT.

CDR3 sequence reads: CATTRGTGELFF. CDR3 coding DNA: TGTGCCACCACCCGGGGCACCGGGGAGCTGTTTTTT. This chain links TRBV24-1 with TRBJ2-2; possibly TRBD2 for D (5 bases). This CDR3 comprises 12 residues. Germline loops: CDR1 KGHDR, CDR2 SFDVKD. Between the trimmed V and J ends, which lost 8 bases and 4 bases, there was a span of 7 bases.